This TCR beta chain was profiled in a study of glioma-infiltrating T cells after dendritic cell vaccination. In its sample, this clone was seen a few times. Only in-frame clones appear in the TCRdb table, and some are missing; sequencing was by immunoSEQ multiplex PCR. The sample holds roughly 96,000 clones, 75% to 85% seen once. The V end lost 5 bases, the J end lost 6 bases, and 11 bases lay between the germline ends. The germline V gene has CDR1 MNHNS and CDR2 SASEGT. CDR3 size: 13 residues. The sample consisted of blood, taken before dendritic cell vaccination. The clonotype originates from a human donor with glioblastoma. The chain couples TRBV6-1 to TRBJ2-1; possible D gene TRBD2, 6 bases. The CDR3 loop reads CASSFGGVNEQFF. CDR3 DNA sequence: TGTGCCAGCAGTTTCGGGGGTGTCAATGAGCAGTTCTTC.